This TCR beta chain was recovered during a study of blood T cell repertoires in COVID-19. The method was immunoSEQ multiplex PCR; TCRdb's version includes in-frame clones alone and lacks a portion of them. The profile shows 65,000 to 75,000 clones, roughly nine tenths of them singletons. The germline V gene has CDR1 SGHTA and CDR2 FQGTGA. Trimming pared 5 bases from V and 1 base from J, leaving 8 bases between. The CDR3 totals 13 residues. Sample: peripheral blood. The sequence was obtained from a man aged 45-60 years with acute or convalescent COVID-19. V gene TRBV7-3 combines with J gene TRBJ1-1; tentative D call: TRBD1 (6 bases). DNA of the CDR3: TGTGCCAGCAGCCGGGACAAGAACACTGAAGCTTTCTTT. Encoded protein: CASSRDKNTEAFF.